This is a list of T cell receptor beta chains from one sample in a study of long-term antiretroviral therapy in people with HIV. TCRdb's table, derived via immunoSEQ multiplex PCR, lists solely in-frame clones and lacks some. The table shows under 30,000 clones, with over 85% occurring only once. This material consisted of unsorted PBMCs, taken more than 4.7 years after starting antiretroviral therapy. These receptors were obtained from a woman aged 50 to 65 with HIV. Both conserved end residues are part of each CDR3. A D gene is named only where the DNA matches it firmly. Clone sizes are given selectively: once, few, many, or a class where the clone is expanded.

TRBJ2-7,NA,TRBV6-6,NA,CASSSAGPLYEQYF,TGTGCCAGCAGTTCCGCGGGACCCCTCTACGAGCAGTACTTC
TRBJ1-1,NA,TRBV20-1,NA,CSATETEAFF,TGCAGTGCTACAGAGACTGAAGCTTTCTTT
TRBJ1-2,NA,TRBV6-4,NA,CASSDSYGYTF,TGTGCCAGCAGTGACAGCTATGGCTACACCTTC
TRBJ2-2,TRBD1,TRBV5-1,NA,CASSWGQTSTGELFF,TGCGCCAGCAGCTGGGGACAGACCTCCACCGGGGAGCTGTTTTTT
TRBJ2-7,NA,TRBV10-3,NA,CAISESIYEQYF,TGTGCCATCAGTGAGTCGATTTACGAGCAGTACTTC
TRBJ2-2,TRBD1,TRBV7-9,NA,CASSSLPGQEDTGELFF,TGTGCCAGCAGCTCCCTTCCGGGACAGGAGGACACCGGGGAGCTGTTTTTT
TRBJ2-7,TRBD2,TRBV4-3,NA,CASSQLAGGGEQYF,TGCGCCAGCAGCCAGTTAGCGGGAGGGGGGGAGCAGTACTTC
TRBJ2-2,NA,TRBV27,NA,CASTSPSGYTGELFF,TGTGCCAGCACCTCCCCGAGCGGGTACACCGGGGAGCTGTTTTTT
TRBJ1-4,TRBD1,TRBV6-5,NA,CASRDRGTLNEKLFF,TGTGCCAGCCGGGACAGGGGTACCCTTAATGAAAAACTGTTTTTT
TRBJ1-2,NA,TRBV6-1,once,CASSHGQTYGYTF,TGTGCCAGCAGTCATGGACAGACCTATGGCTACACCTTC
TRBJ2-7,NA,TRBV6-5,NA,CASSYSMTETYEQYF,TGTGCCAGCAGTTACTCGATGACAGAAACCTACGAGCAGTACTTC
TRBJ1-1,NA,TRBV29-1,NA,CSVAGLSPNTEAFF,TGCAGCGTTGCGGGGTTAAGCCCGAACACTGAAGCTTTCTTT
TRBJ2-1,TRBD2,TRBV15,NA,CATSRDRTGGPYNEQFF,TGTGCCACCAGCAGAGATCGAACGGGAGGGCCCTACAATGAGCAGTTCTTC
TRBJ2-3,TRBD1,TRBV14,few,CASSQLYRTGKGADTQYF,TGTGCCAGCAGCCAACTTTATCGGACAGGGAAAGGGGCAGATACGCAGTATTTT
TRBJ2-1,NA,TRBV4-2,NA,CASSHLPGVQSSYNEQFF,TGTGCCAGCAGCCATCTACCGGGAGTACAGAGCTCCTACAATGAGCAGTTCTTC
TRBJ1-2,TRBD1,TRBV12-5,NA,CASGRDRGTTF,TGTGCTAGTGGAAGAGACAGGGGAACCACCTTC
TRBJ2-1,TRBD2,TRBV2,once,CASSEWGGSRYNEQFF,TGTGCCAGCAGTGAATGGGGCGGGAGTAGGTACAATGAGCAGTTCTTC
TRBJ2-7,TRBD2,TRBV4-3,medium-sized,CASSQALREVAEQYF,TGCGCCAGCAGCCAAGCATTGCGGGAGGTTGCCGAGCAGTACTTC
TRBJ2-1,TRBD2,TRBV27,once,CASSLAGGIFF,TGTGCCAGCAGTTTGGCGGGAGGCATCTTCTTC
TRBJ1-2,TRBD1,TRBV9,NA,CASSPGTAPYGYTF,TGTGCCAGCAGCCCCGGGACAGCTCCCTATGGCTACACCTTC
TRBJ2-3,NA,TRBV11-1,NA,CASSLGDTDTQYF,TGTGCCAGCAGCTTAGGAGACACAGATACGCAGTATTTT
TRBJ1-6,NA,TRBV5-6,NA,CASSFTGEVVAPLHF,TGTGCCAGCAGCTTCACCGGGGAGGTAGTTGCACCCCTCCACTTT
TRBJ2-7,NA,TRBV28,NA,CASSGDGGYEQYF,TGTGCCAGTTCCGGGGACGGGGGATACGAGCAGTACTTC
TRBJ2-7,NA,TRBV21-1,NA,CASSKKKAGTSGRGSSYEQYF,TGTGCCAGCAGCAAAAAAAAAGCCGGGACTAGCGGGAGGGGAAGCTCCTACGAGCAGTACTTC
TRBJ1-2,NA,TRBV2,NA,CASRGQTANYGYTF,TGTGCCAGCAGGGGGCAGACAGCTAACTATGGCTACACCTTC
TRBJ2-7,NA,TRBV19,NA,CASREGFEQYF,TGTGCCAGTCGAGAGGGGTTCGAGCAGTACTTC
TRBJ2-1,TRBD2,TRBV19,NA,CASTRIAGGPNNEQFF,TGTGCCAGTACCCGAATAGCGGGAGGGCCTAACAATGAGCAGTTCTTC
TRBJ1-5,NA,TRBV21-1,NA,CASSEGQGGNQPQHF,TGTGCCAGCAGCGAGGGACAGGGGGGCAATCAGCCCCAGCATTTT
TRBJ2-3,NA,TRBV19,NA,CASTNPPYTQYF,TGTGCCAGTACTAACCCCCCTTATACGCAGTATTTT
TRBJ1-4,NA,TRBV5-1,NA,CASSLGQGYEKLFF,TGCGCCAGCAGCTTGGGGCAGGGCTATGAAAAACTGTTTTTT
TRBJ2-1,NA,TRBV14,NA,CASSQVRAERAYHQSHEQFF,TGTGCCAGCAGCCAAGTCCGAGCCGAGAGGGCATATCACCAGAGCCATGAGCAGTTCTTC
TRBJ1-5,NA,TRBV19,NA,CASSRQHNQPQHF,TGTGCCAGTAGTAGACAGCACAATCAGCCCCAGCATTTT
TRBJ2-7,NA,TRBV28,NA,CASSLRPEQQYF,TGTGCCAGCAGTTTAAGACCAGAGCAACAGTACTTC
TRBJ2-1,TRBD2,TRBV25-1,NA,CASKAGGYNEQFF,TGTGCCAGCAAGGCGGGGGGGTACAATGAGCAGTTCTTC
TRBJ2-7,TRBD2,TRBV5-1,NA,CASSLEWSSGAPAQYF,TGCGCCAGCAGCTTGGAGTGGTCTAGCGGAGCCCCCGCGCAGTACTTC
TRBJ2-5,NA,TRBV6-1,NA,CASSVHREETQYF,TGTGCCAGCAGTGTCCACAGGGAAGAGACCCAGTACTTC
TRBJ1-2,NA,TRBV5-6,NA,CASSYDSNYGYTF,TGTGCCAGCAGCTACGACAGTAACTATGGCTACACCTTC
TRBJ2-1,NA,TRBV4-1,NA,CASSQEPHPGNEQFF,TGCGCCAGCAGCCAAGAGCCCCACCCAGGTAATGAGCAGTTCTTC
TRBJ2-7,NA,TRBV5-8,NA,CASSAYEQYF,TGTGCCAGCAGCGCGTACGAGCAGTACTTC
TRBJ1-3,TRBD1,TRBV18,NA,CASSPPGTGGNTIYF,TGTGCCAGCTCACCCCCCGGGACAGGAGGAAACACCATATATTTT
TRBJ2-7,TRBD2,TRBV6-5,NA,CAVGERELGEQYF,TGTGCCGTGGGGGAGCGGGAGTTGGGGGAGCAGTACTTC
TRBJ1-1,NA,TRBV4-2,NA,CASSQSGGHMNTEAFF,TGTGCCAGCAGCCAGTCAGGAGGGCACATGAACACTGAAGCTTTCTTT
TRBJ2-1,TRBD2,TRBV14,NA,CASSQGSSGRLGEQFF,TGTGCCAGCAGCCAAGGGTCTAGCGGGAGGTTAGGTGAGCAGTTCTTC
TRBJ1-4,NA,TRBV9,NA,CASSVDHSPATNEKLFF,TGTGCCAGCAGCGTAGACCACTCGCCTGCAACTAATGAAAAACTGTTTTTT
TRBJ2-3,TRBD2,TRBV18,NA,CASSPTLAGYGTDTQYF,TGTGCCAGCTCACCCACGCTAGCGGGATACGGGACAGATACGCAGTATTTT
TRBJ2-1,NA,TRBV7-2,NA,CASSLGEQFF,TGTGCCAGCAGCTTGGGTGAGCAGTTCTTC
TRBJ2-3,NA,TRBV5-6,NA,CASSLVRNLLGTDTQYF,TGTGCCAGCAGCTTGGTCAGGAACCTCCTCGGCACAGATACGCAGTATTTT
TRBJ2-2,NA,TRBV7-6,NA,CASSFSGGTTHTGELFF,TGTGCCAGCAGCTTCTCTGGAGGGACAACTCACACCGGGGAGCTGTTTTTT
TRBJ2-5,TRBD1,TRBV27,NA,CASSGGQGETQYF,TGTGCCAGCAGTGGTGGACAGGGAGAGACCCAGTACTTC
TRBJ2-5,TRBD2,TRBV7-9,NA,CASSLRSGGLQETQYF,TGTGCCAGCAGCTTACGGTCGGGGGGACTCCAAGAGACCCAGTACTTC
TRBJ1-2,TRBD1,TRBV9,once,CASSATGRGEGYTF,TGTGCCAGCAGCGCGACAGGGAGAGGGGAGGGCTACACCTTC
TRBJ2-2,NA,TRBV10-3,NA,CAISERLLNTGELFF,TGTGCCATCAGTGAAAGACTCCTGAACACCGGGGAGCTGTTTTTT
TRBJ2-2,TRBD2,TRBV5-1,NA,CASSFFTSGLNTGELFF,TGCGCCAGCAGCTTCTTCACTAGCGGGCTGAACACCGGGGAGCTGTTTTTT
TRBJ2-1,NA,TRBV4-1,NA,CASSQYQGWNEQFF,TGCGCCAGCAGCCAATATCAGGGGTGGAATGAGCAGTTCTTC